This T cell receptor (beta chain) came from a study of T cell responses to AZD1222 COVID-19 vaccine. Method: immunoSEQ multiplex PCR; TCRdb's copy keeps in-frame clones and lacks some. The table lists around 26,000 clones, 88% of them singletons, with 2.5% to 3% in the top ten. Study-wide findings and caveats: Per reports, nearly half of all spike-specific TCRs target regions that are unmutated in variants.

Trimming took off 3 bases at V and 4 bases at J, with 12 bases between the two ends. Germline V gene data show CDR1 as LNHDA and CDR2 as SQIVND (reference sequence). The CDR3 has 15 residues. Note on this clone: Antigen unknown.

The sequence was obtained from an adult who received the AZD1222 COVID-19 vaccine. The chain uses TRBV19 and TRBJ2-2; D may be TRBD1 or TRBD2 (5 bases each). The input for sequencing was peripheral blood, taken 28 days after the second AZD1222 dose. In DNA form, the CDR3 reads TGTGCCAGTAGTATTGAGGGGCGCGGCACCGGGGAGCTGTTTTTT. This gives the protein CASSIEGRGTGELFF.